The source of this T cell receptor (beta chain) is a study of blood T cell repertoires in COVID-19. The V gene's germline CDR1 is MNHEY and CDR2 SMNVEV (reference sequence). V was cut by 3 bases and J by 4 bases, with 9 bases left in between. This CDR3 contains 14 residues. The authors' processing: The assay estimated nucleated cells by amplifying reference gene primers. Generated by immunoSEQ multiplex PCR, the TCRdb table keeps only in-frame clones and is missing some. From that table come the V and J calls and clone size; the DNA was used to work out D and trimming. The top ten hold approximately 2.7% of the sample, which has 200,000 to 250,000 clones, about 87% seen once.

The sample taken for sequencing was PBMCs or T cells enriched from blood (not recorded which). The chain has TRBV27 and TRBJ2-2; the D gene is possibly TRBD1 (5 bases). This sequence was found in a woman aged 25 to 39 who had recovered from COVID-19. The CDR3, as DNA: TGTGCCAGCAGTTTCGACAGCCCCACCGGGGAGCTGTTTTTT. Translation gives CASSFDSPTGELFF.